This is a list of T cell receptor beta chains from one sample in a study of T cell responses to AZD1222 COVID-19 vaccine. The data were produced by immunoSEQ multiplex PCR, yet TCRdb's version contains in-frame clones alone and is incomplete. The sample holds some 120,000 clones, around 90% seen once. The sequencing used peripheral blood, collected on day 0 of AZD1222 vaccination. The receptors were gathered from an adult in good health. CDR3s leave out the opening cysteine and the closing phenylalanine or tryptophan.

>13|TRBV18
ASSPGLAFYNEQF
>11|TRBV6-2/TRBV6-3
ASSYPGTYEQY
>12|TRBV3-1/TRBV3-2
ASSLGQANQPQH
>11|TRBV19
ATRTRGVGELF
>13|TRBV19
ASNLGGNSGYGYT
>12|TRBV28
ASMESLGTAGYT
>15|TRBV18
ASSQSQVALMNTEAF
>12|TRBV19
ASSIYATNEKLF
>11|TRBV9
ASSVDGIDTQY
>12|TRBV6-2/TRBV6-3
ASSYSSGGTEQY
>14|TRBV6-2/TRBV6-3
ASSYSETASYNEQF
>12|TRBV18
ASSRGQGDQPQH
>13|TRBV6-5
ASSRDSSYSYEQY
>11|TRBV5-1
ASKGGDQETQY
>13|TRBV29-1
SVEDDTSANYGYT
>13|TRBV19
ASSDRGVAGNTIY
>10|TRBV10-3
ATAEVGEKLF